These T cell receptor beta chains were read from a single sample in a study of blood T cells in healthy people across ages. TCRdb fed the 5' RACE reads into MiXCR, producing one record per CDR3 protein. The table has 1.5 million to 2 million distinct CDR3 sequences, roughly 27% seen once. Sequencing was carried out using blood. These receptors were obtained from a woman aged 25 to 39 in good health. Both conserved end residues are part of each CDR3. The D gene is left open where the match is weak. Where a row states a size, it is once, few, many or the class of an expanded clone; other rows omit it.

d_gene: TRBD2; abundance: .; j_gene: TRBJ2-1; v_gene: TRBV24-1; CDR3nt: TGTGCCACCAGTGATGGACTAGCGGGGGTCTATGAGCAGTTCTTC; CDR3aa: CATSDGLAGVYEQFF
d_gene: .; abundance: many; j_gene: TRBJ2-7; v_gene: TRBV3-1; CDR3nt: TGTGCCAGCAGCCAAGGGCTAGGCGGAGCCTACGAGCAGTACTTC; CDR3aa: CASSQGLGGAYEQYF
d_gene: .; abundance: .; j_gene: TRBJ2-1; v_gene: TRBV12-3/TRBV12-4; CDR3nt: TGTGCCAGCAGTTTGGCTAGCCGCCACAATGAGCAGTTCTTC; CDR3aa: CASSLASRHNEQFF
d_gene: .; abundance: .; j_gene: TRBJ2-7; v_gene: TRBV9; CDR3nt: TGTGCCAGCAGCGTAGTAAGGAGCTCCTACGAGCAGTACTTC; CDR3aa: CASSVVRSSYEQYF
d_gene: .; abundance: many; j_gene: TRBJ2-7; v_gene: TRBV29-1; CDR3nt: TGCAGCGTTACGGGAGAACAATACGAGCAGTACTTC; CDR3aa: CSVTGEQYEQYF
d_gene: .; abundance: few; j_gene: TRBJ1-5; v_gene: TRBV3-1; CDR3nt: TGTGCCAGCAGCCAGGGGTCTGATAGCAATCAGCCCCAGCATTTT; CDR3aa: CASSQGSDSNQPQHF
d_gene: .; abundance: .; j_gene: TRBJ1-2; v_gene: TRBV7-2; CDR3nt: TGTGCCAGCAGCTTAAATACGGGGTTGGGCTACACCTTC; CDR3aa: CASSLNTGLGYTF
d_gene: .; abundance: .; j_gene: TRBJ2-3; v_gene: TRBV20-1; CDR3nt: TGCAGTGCTAGAGATCAATCGGTACTAGCAGATACGCAGTATTTT; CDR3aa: CSARDQSVLADTQYF
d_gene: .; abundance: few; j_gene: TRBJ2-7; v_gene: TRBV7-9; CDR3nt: TGTGCCAGCGCCCCCGGGCGGGACTACGAGCAGTACTTC; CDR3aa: CASAPGRDYEQYF
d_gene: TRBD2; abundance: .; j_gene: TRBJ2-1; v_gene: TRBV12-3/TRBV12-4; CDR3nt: TGTGCCAGCAGCGGTGATAGCGGGGGGCCGTACAATGAGCAGTTCTTC; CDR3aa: CASSGDSGGPYNEQFF
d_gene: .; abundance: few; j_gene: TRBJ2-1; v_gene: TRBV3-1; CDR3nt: TGTGCCAGCTCGGACGTAAGCTCCTACAATGAGCAGTTCTTC; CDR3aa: CASSDVSSYNEQFF
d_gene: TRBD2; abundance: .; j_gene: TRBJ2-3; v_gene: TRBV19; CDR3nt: TGTGCCACCACGGTAGGGAGGGCGGGCACAGATACGCAGTATTTT; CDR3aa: CATTVGRAGTDTQYF
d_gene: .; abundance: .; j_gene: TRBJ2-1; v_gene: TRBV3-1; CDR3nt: TGTGCCAGCCAAGACCGGGGATACTACAATGAGCAGTTCTTC; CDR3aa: CASQDRGYYNEQFF
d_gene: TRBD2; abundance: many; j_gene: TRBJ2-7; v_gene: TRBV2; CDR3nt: TGTGCCAGCAGGGAGTCGGGACTATCCTCCTACGAGCAGTACTTC; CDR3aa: CASRESGLSSYEQYF
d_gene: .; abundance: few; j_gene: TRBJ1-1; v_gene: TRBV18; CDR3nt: TGTGCCAGCTCACCACCGGGTGGCCTCACTGAAGCTTTCTTT; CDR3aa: CASSPPGGLTEAFF
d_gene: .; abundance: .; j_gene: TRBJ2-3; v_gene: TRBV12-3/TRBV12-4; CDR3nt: TGTGCCAGCAGTTTAGTAGGACTCAGAGCAGATACGCAGTATTTT; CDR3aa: CASSLVGLRADTQYF
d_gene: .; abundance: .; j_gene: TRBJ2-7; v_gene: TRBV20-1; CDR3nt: TGCAGTGCTAGAGTGGGGACTTTCTACGAGCAGTACTTC; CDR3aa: CSARVGTFYEQYF
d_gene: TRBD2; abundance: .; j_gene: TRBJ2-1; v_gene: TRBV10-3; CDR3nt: TGTGCCATCAGTGAGACTAGCGGGGGGGAGCAGTTCTTC; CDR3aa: CAISETSGGEQFF
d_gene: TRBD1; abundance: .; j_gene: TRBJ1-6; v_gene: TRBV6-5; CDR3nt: TGTGCCAGCAGTTACGACAGGGCCCAAGAGCCCCTCCACTTT; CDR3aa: CASSYDRAQEPLHF
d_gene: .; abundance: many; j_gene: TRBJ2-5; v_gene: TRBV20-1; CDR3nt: TGCAGTGCTAGGAGGACTCAGGAGACCCAGTACTTC; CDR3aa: CSARRTQETQYF
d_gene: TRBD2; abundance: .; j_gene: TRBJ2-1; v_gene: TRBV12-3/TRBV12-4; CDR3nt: TGTGCCAGCAGCGCTCTCGCTAGCGGGCCCAATGAGCAGTTCTTC; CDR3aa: CASSALASGPNEQFF
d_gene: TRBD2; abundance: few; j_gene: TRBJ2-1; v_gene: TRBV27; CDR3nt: TGTGCCAGCAAGGTTCTAGCGGGAGGGCCTAGAAATGAGCAGTTCTTC; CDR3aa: CASKVLAGGPRNEQFF
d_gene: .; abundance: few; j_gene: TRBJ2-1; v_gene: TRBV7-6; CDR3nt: TGTGCCAGCAGCTCCCGTCGGACGCGGGACCATGAGCAGTTCTTC; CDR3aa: CASSSRRTRDHEQFF
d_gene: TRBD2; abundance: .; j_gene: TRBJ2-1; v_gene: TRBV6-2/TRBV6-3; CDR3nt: TGTGCCAGCAGCCCCCAGGAAGGGAGGGCCTCCTATGAGCAGTTCTTC; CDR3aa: CASSPQEGRASYEQFF
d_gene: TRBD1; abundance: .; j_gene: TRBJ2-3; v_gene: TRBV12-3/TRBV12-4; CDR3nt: TGTGCCAGCAGCAAAACCGGGACAGGGGGGGATACGCAGTATTTT; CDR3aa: CASSKTGTGGDTQYF
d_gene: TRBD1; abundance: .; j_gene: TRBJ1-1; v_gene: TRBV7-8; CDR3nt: TGTGCCAGCAGCTTAGCGCGCATGGGCAGGGGGATGAACACTGAAGCTTTCTTT; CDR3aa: CASSLARMGRGMNTEAFF
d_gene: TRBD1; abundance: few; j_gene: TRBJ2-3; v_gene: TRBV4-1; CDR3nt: TGCGCCAGCAGTCAGGGGGCACTAGGCACAGATACGCAGTATTTT; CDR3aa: CASSQGALGTDTQYF
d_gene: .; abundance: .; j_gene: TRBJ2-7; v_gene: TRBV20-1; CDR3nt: TGCAGTGCTAGTCGGAGAGCCTACGAGCAGTACTTC; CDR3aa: CSASRRAYEQYF
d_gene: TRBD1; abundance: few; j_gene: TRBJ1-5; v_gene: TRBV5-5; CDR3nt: TGTGCCAGCAGCTGGGACAGCTACCTCAATCAGCCCCAGCATTTT; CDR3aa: CASSWDSYLNQPQHF
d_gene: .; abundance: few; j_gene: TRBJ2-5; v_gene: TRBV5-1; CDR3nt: TGCGCCAGCAGCTTGGTAGGGGTCAAGACCCAGTACTTC; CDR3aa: CASSLVGVKTQYF
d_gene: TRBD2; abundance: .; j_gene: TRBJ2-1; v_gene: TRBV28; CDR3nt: TGTGCCAGCAGGAAGCGCGGGGGGGATAACAATGAGCAGTTCTTC; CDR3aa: CASRKRGGDNNEQFF
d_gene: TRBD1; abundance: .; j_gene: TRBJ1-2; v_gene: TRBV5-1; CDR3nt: TGCGCCAGCAGCTTGGGGACAGGGAAGGATCCTAACTATGGCTACACCTTC; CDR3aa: CASSLGTGKDPNYGYTF
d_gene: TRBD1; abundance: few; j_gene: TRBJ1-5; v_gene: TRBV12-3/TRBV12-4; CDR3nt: TGTGCCAGCAGACGATCCGGGACAGGGGGTTGGCCCTTACTAAATCAGCCCCGGCATTTT; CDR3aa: CASRRSGTGGWPLLNQPRHF
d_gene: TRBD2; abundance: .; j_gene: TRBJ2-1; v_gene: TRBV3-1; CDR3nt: TGTGCCAGCAGCCCGGCGGGGGGGGGCGCCTACAATGAGCAGTTCTTC; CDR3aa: CASSPAGGGAYNEQFF
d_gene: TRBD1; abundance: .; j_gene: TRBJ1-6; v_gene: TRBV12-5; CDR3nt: TGTGCTAGTGGTTTGGTGACAGGGACTACTTCACCCCTCCACTTT; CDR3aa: CASGLVTGTTSPLHF
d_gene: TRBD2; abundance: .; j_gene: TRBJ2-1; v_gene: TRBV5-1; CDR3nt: TGCGCCAGCAGCTCCCAGGTAGCGGGGGGAAATGAGCAGTTCTTC; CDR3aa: CASSSQVAGGNEQFF
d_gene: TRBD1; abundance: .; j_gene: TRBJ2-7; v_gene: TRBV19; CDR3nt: TGTGCCAGTAGTCCATCTACGACAGGGGGTGGATACGAGCAGTACTTC; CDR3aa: CASSPSTTGGGYEQYF
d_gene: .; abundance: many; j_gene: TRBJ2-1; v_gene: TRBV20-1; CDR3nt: TGCAGTGCTAACCCCTTGGGGGGACCCTACAATGAGCAGTTCTTC; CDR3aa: CSANPLGGPYNEQFF
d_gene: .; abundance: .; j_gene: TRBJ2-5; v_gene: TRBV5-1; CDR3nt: TGCGCCAGCACTCCCAAATTACAGGGATCCTCGGCCTACCAAGAGACCCAGTACTTC; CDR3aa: CASTPKLQGSSAYQETQYF
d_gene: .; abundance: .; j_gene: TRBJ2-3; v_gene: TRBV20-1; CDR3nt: TGCAGTGCAGGAGCGGAAGATACGCAGTATTTT; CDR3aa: CSAGAEDTQYF
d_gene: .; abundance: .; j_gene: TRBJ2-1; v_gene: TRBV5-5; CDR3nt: TGTGCCAGCAGCCTCGCGGGCTTCCCGGAGGAGCAGTTCTTC; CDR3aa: CASSLAGFPEEQFF
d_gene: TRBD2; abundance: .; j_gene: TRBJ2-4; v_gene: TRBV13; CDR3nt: TGTGCCAGCAGCTACAGACTAGCCGGGGAAGGAGAGGCCCAGTACTTC; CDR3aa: CASSYRLAGEGEAQYF
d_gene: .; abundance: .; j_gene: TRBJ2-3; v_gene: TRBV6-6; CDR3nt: TGTGCCAGCAGTTACCCGATAAGGGGAGGCGGAGATACGCAGTATTTT; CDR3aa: CASSYPIRGGGDTQYF
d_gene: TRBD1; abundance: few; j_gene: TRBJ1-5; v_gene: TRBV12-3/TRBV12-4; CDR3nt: TGTGCCAGCAGTTTAAAAGTCCCGGGACAGGGGAGTCAGCCCCAGCATTTT; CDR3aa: CASSLKVPGQGSQPQHF
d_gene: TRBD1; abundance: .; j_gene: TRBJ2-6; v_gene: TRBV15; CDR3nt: TGTGCCACCAGCACACCGACAGGGGAAAGAACTCGCGGGGCCAACGTCCTGACTTTC; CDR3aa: CATSTPTGERTRGANVLTF
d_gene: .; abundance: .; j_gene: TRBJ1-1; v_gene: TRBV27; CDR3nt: TGTGCCAGCAGGAGAGGGGCCCACCAGGGAACTGAAGCTTTCTTT; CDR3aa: CASRRGAHQGTEAFF
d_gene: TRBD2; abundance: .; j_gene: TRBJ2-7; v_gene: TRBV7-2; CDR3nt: TGTGCCAGCAGCTTAAGGATAGCGGGGGGCTACGAGCAGTACTTC; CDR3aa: CASSLRIAGGYEQYF